Described below is a single TCR beta chain sequence and its context. The source of the sample is a study of cytomegalovirus exposure and HLA in healthy donors. The PCR made use of 60 Vbeta and 13 Jbeta primers. Measured with immunoSEQ multiplex PCR; TCRdb has only the in-frame clones, and not every one. The data show approximately 40,000 clones, with 86% seen just once and about an eighth held by the top ten. The sequenced sample was PBMCs. The TCR was taken from a middle-aged woman in good health and CMV-seropositive.

CDR3: CASSSPRQETQYF. CDR3 nucleotides: TGTGCCAGCAGCTCCCCTAGACAAGAGACCCAGTACTTC. V gene TRBV5-4 combines with J gene TRBJ2-5; D not certain. The V end lost 3 bases, the J end lost 2 bases, and 8 bases lay between the germline ends. The germline V gene encodes CDR1 SGHNT and CDR2 YYREEE (reference sequence). The CDR3 consists of 13 residues.